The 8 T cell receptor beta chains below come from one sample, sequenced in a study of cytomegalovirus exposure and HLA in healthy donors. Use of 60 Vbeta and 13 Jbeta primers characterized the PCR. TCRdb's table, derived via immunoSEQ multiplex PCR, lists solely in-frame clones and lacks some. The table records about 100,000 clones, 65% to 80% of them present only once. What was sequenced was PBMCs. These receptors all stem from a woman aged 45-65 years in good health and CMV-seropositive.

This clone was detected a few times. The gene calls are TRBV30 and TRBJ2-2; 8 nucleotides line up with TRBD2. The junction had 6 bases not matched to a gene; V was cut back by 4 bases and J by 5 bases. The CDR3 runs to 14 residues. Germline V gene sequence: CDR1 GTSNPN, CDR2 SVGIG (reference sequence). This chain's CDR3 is CAWTGLVLTGELFF. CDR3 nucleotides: TGTGCCTGGACGGGACTAGTGTTGACCGGGGAGCTGTTTTTT.

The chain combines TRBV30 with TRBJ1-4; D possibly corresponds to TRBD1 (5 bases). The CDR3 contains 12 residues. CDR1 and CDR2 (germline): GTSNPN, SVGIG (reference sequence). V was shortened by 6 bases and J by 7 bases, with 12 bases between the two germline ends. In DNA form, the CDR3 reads TGTGCCTGCGCCTTTACAGGTGAAAAACTGTTTTTT. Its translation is CACAFTGEKLFF.

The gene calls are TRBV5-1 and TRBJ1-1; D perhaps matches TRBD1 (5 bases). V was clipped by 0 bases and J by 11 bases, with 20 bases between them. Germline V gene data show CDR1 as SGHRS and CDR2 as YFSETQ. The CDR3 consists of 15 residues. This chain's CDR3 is CASSLDRPSRSEAFF. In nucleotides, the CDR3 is TGCGCCAGCAGCTTGGACAGGCCGTCACGCAGTGAGGCTTTCTTT.

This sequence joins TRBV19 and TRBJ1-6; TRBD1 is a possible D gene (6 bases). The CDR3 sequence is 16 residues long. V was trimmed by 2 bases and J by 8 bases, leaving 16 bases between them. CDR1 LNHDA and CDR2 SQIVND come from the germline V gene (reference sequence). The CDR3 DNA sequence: TGTGCCAGTAGTATATCAGGGGCTAAAAAGGATTCACCCCTCCACTTT. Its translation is CASSISGAKKDSPLHF.

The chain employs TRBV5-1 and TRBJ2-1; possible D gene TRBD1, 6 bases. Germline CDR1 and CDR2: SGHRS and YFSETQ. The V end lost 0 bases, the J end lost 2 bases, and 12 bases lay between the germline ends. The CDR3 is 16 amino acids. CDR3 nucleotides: TGCGCCAGCAGCTTGGGGGGGCGGCTAACCTACAATGAGCAGTTCTTC. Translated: CASSLGGRLTYNEQFF.

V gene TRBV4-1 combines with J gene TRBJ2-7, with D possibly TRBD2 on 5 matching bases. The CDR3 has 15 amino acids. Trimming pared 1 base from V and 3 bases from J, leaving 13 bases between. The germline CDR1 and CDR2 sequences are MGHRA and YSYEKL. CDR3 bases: TGCGCCAGCAGCCAAGGATCGTCGGGGAGCTACGAGCAGTACTTC. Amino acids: CASSQGSSGSYEQYF.

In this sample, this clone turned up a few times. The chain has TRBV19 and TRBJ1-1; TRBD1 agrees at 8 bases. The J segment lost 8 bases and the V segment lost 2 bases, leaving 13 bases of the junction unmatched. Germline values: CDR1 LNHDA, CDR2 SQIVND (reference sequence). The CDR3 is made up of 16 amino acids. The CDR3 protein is CASSISGLTGGSEAFF. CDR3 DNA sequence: TGTGCCAGTAGTATATCAGGGCTTACAGGGGGTTCCGAAGCTTTCTTT.

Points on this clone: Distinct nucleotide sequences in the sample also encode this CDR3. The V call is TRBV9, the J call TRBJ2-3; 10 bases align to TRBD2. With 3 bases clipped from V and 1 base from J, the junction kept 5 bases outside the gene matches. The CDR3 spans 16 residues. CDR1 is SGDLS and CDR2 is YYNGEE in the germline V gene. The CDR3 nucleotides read TGTGCCAGCAGCGCCCACAGCGGGAGGGGCACAGATACGCAGTATTTT. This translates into CASSAHSGRGTDTQYF.